The clone carrying this TCR beta chain was counted a few times. The data belong to a study of blood T cells in healthy people across ages. Sample-barcoded 5' priming and a J-beta primer mix drove a second PCR of roughly 6 to 12 cycles. Each of the samples gave a minimum of 2.5 million paired-end reads that contained CDR3. From the 5' RACE reads, TCRdb called clonotypes with MiXCR, one entry per CDR3 protein. This table has approximately 820,000 distinct CDR3 sequences, around 45% appearing once. V was shortened by 5 bases and J by 4 bases, with 20 bases between the two germline ends. Germline CDR1 SGHTA, CDR2 FQGNSA. The CDR3 covers 16 residues.

The receptor's source is a man aged 60-69 years in good health. Sequencing was performed on blood. The chain is built from TRBV7-2 and TRBJ2-5; TRBD2 is a possible D gene (6 bases). CDR3 sequence (DNA): TGTGCCAGCAGCCTTTACCGTCAAGCGGGTCGAGAGACCCAGTACTTC. Its translation: CASSLYRQAGRETQYF.